The subject of this entry is one T cell receptor (beta chain). Its antigen is still unknown. A single record per CDR3 protein comes from TCRdb applying MiXCR to the RT-PCR reads. The sample lists 400,000 to 650,000 distinct CDR3 sequences; less than 7.5% were seen once. The record originates from a study of response to subunit inactivated influenza vaccine. Study findings and constraints: It was the authors' suggestion that each seasonal influenza vaccination recruits few new T cells.

The sequence came from a man aged 50 to 75 who received an inactivated influenza vaccine. Specimen: PBMCs from blood, collected roughly 24 months after vaccination.

The CDR3: CASSPGTSLTPNEQFF. CDR3 nucleotide sequence: TGTGCCAGCAGCCCCGGGACTAGCTTAACTCCCAATGAGCAGTTCTTC. The chain combines TRBV12-3 or TRBV12-4 with TRBJ2-1, with 9 nucleotides matching TRBD2. J lost 6 bases, V lost 6 bases, and 12 bases had no gene match. CDR3 length equals 16 residues.